The TCR beta chain described here comes from a study of cytotoxic CD8 clonotypes in ibrutinib-treated CLL. Turning to the study itself: Of a cohort that held roughly eleven relapsed/refractory and around 14 treatment-naive patients, 17 to 18 were IGHV unmutated. There were, on average, nearly 260,000 productive templates and some 90,000 productive rearrangements per sample.

This CDR3 is 15 amino acids long. V was pared by 4 bases and J by 0 bases, with 12 bases between. CDR1 SEHNR and CDR2 FQNEAQ come from the germline V gene (reference sequence). TCRdb keeps only in-frame clones here, not all; method: immunoSEQ multiplex PCR. This table has about 44,000 clones, almost 70% appearing once. This TCR derives from a human donor with chronic lymphocytic leukemia. The chain recombines TRBV7-9 with TRBJ1-1; D unresolved. This specimen was PBMCs, taken after 12 months of ibrutinib treatment. The CDR3 DNA is TGTGCCAGCAGCTCCTCTCAGGCCCTGAACACTGAAGCTTTCTTT. It specifies CASSSSQALNTEAFF.